One sample yielded the 23 T cell receptor beta chains listed below, sequenced in a study of T cell repertoires in cytomegalovirus infection. Using its own MiXCR run on the reads, TCRdb lists one record per CDR3 protein. The repertoire has some 800,000 distinct CDR3 sequences, about 28% of them found once; the top ten carry approximately 14%. These receptors' targets are unknown. The source was cultured CD8+ T cells from PBMCs, collected from culture after CMV antigen stimulation. The source is a human donor in good health (CMV status not recorded). Some clones in this sample may be carry-over from other donors' samples.

This clonotype was detected ten times or more. The chain has TRBV6-6 and TRBJ2-1, with 11 bases that match TRBD2. With V trimmed by 4 bases and J by 5 bases, 4 bases remained unmatched. Per germline, CDR1 MNHNY and CDR2 SVGAGI (reference sequence). The CDR3 has 15 residues. CDR3 coding DNA: TGTGCCAGCAGTTTATTAGCGGGGGGGAACAATGAGCAGTTCTTC. It translates to CASSLLAGGNNEQFF.

This clonotype was detected only once. The rearrangement uses TRBV3-1 and TRBJ1-2, with D possibly TRBD1 on 5 matching bases. The CDR3 length is 18 residues. The V gene lost 0 bases and the J gene lost 8 bases, with 25 bases spanning the gap. The germline gives CDR1 LGHDT, CDR2 YNNKEL (reference sequence). The CDR3 sequence is CASSQDHSAPRDGQGYTF. CDR3 nucleotides: TGTGCCAGCAGCCAAGATCACTCGGCCCCCAGGGACGGGCAGGGCTACACCTTC.

This clonotype was recorded at least ten times. The V gene is TRBV7-2, the J gene TRBJ2-7; TRBD1 is a possible D gene (6 bases). The CDR3 is 14 residues long. In germline, CDR1 is SGHTA, CDR2 FQGNSA. V lost 0 bases to trimming and J lost 2 bases, with 8 bases between them. As DNA, the CDR3 is TGTGCCAGCAGCTTAGCGCCAGGGGCCTACGAGCAGTACGTC. Its protein is CASSLAPGAYEQYV.

The chain has TRBV7-4 and TRBJ2-5; D is unclear. CDR1 is SGHVT, CDR2 SQSDAQ, per germline. V was clipped by 7 bases and J by 0 bases, with 15 bases between them. CDR3 size: 15 residues. CDR3: CASNLDLQNQETQYF. CDR3 coding DNA: TGTGCCAGCAACCTTGATTTACAGAACCAAGAGACCCAGTACTTC.

This clonotype was observed a handful of times. V gene TRBV7-9 combines with J gene TRBJ1-4; D not certain. The CDR3 sequence is 13 residues long. V was pared by 6 bases and J by 8 bases, with 13 bases between. Per germline, CDR1 SEHNR and CDR2 FQNEAQ (reference sequence). The DNA for the CDR3 is TGTGCCAGCAGTTTAAATCGGAAGGAAAAACTGTTTTTT. It translates to CASSLNRKEKLFF.

Only a few counts were recorded for this clonotype. The chain is built from TRBV20-1 and TRBJ2-1, with TRBD1 as a possible D gene (6 bases). The ends were cut back, 0 bases at V and 7 bases at J, with 13 bases in the middle. Germline loops: CDR1 DFQATT, CDR2 SNEGSKA (reference sequence). This CDR3 contains 14 residues. The CDR3 reads CSARDVTGPNEQFF. CDR3 nucleotide sequence: TGCAGTGCTAGAGATGTTACAGGGCCTAATGAGCAGTTCTTC.

Only a few counts were recorded for this clonotype. V gene TRBV12-3 or TRBV12-4 combines with J gene TRBJ1-1; D is uncertain. Trimming pared 6 bases from V and 1 base from J, leaving 27 bases between. CDR3 size: 19 residues. Written as DNA, the CDR3 is TGTGCCAGCAGCTACTCGGTTGCCTTACCACTAGATTCGAACACTGAAGCTTTCTTT. Translated: CASSYSVALPLDSNTEAFF.

This clonotype was seen more than once but under ten times. The rearrangement links TRBV11-2 to TRBJ2-5; 13 nucleotides line up with TRBD2. V gave up 5 bases and J gave up 0 bases; unmatched junction bases: 3. The CDR3 totals 16 residues. Looked up from germline, CDR1 is SGHAT and CDR2 is FQNNGV. Here the CDR3 reads CASSPGTSGDQETQYF. CDR3 DNA sequence: TGTGCCAGCAGCCCCGGGACTAGCGGGGACCAAGAGACCCAGTACTTC.

The V and J genes are TRBV7-8 and TRBJ1-4, with D perhaps TRBD1 (6 bases). V was pared by 5 bases and J by 10 bases, with 14 bases between. Germline V gene data show CDR1 as SGHVS and CDR2 as FQNEAQ. CDR3 length equals 13 residues. The DNA for the CDR3 is TGTGCCAGCAGCCCGGACAGAAGGGGAAAACTGTTTTTT. Protein: CASSPDRRGKLFF.

V and J are TRBV13 and TRBJ2-5; D is ambiguous. Germline CDR1 reads PRHDT; CDR2 reads FYEKMQ (reference sequence). The CDR3 totals 13 residues. Trimming cost V 5 bases and J 3 bases, with 10 bases left between them. The CDR3 DNA is TGTGCCAGCAGCCAAATGGCGGAAGAGACCCAGTACTTC. Protein: CASSQMAEETQYF.

This clonotype was observed a few times. The gene calls are TRBV7-4 and TRBJ1-2, with a weak D call TRBD1 (5 bases). Germline V gene lookup returns CDR1 SGHVT and CDR2 SQSDAQ. This CDR3 region has 19 residues. Trimming shortened V by 5 bases and J by 2 bases, and 27 bases separated the two germline ends. For the CDR3, the DNA is TGTGCCAGCAGCCCAAGAGGAAGGGCAGGGAAAAGTAAGAACTATGGCTACACCTTC. Its protein is CASSPRGRAGKSKNYGYTF.

This clonotype was seen at least ten times. This chain joins TRBV7-6 and TRBJ2-1, with D possibly TRBD1 on 6 matching bases. This CDR3 comprises 14 residues. V was clipped by 4 bases and J by 8 bases, with 15 bases between them. Germline CDR1 is SGHVS and CDR2 is FNYEAQ. The DNA of the CDR3 is TGTGCCAGCAGCTCTTGGACAGAAGTGGATGAGCAGTTCTTC. Translating it yields CASSSWTEVDEQFF.

The chain recombines TRBV7-3 with TRBJ2-3; 8 bases fit TRBD2. The germline CDR1 and CDR2 sequences are SGHTA and FQGTGA. J lost 2 bases, V lost 2 bases, and 6 bases had no gene match. The CDR3 is made up of 16 amino acids. The CDR3 here is CASSLGQRGITDTQYF. CDR3 in DNA: TGTGCCAGCAGCTTAGGCCAGCGGGGGATCACAGATACGCAGTATTTT.

This clonotype appeared a few times. This chain connects TRBV19 to TRBJ2-1; 14 bases map to TRBD2. The length of the CDR3 is 18 residues. CDR1 is LNHDA and CDR2 is SQIVND in the germline V gene (reference sequence). The J segment lost 0 bases and the V segment lost 8 bases, leaving 9 bases of the junction unmatched. The CDR3 sequence: CASSRGLAGVSSYNEQFF. The DNA for the CDR3 is TGTGCCAGTTCTCGGGGACTAGCGGGGGTTAGCTCCTACAATGAGCAGTTCTTC.

The genes are TRBV7-9 and TRBJ2-1, with 9 bases that match TRBD1. V trimming: 5 bases; J trimming: 5 bases; junction bases outside the gene matches: 10. The CDR3 has 16 residues. CDR1 is SEHNR and CDR2 is FQNEAQ in the germline V gene (reference sequence). CDR3 in DNA: TGTGCCAGCAGCCCTGGACAGGGGAAAGGGAACAATGAGCAGTTCTTC. This encodes CASSPGQGKGNNEQFF.

The chain recombines TRBV11-3 with TRBJ1-1, with D uncertain. V lost 5 bases and J lost 1, with 5 bases in between. The CDR3 covers 12 residues. In germline, CDR1 is SGHNT, CDR2 YENEEA. In DNA, the CDR3 is TGTGCCAGCAGCCACTGGAACACTGAAGCTTTCTTT. Protein sequence: CASSHWNTEAFF.

The V and J genes are TRBV7-6 and TRBJ1-1; D not resolved. Trimming left V 2 bases short and J 2 bases short, with 6 bases between. The CDR3 sequence is 13 residues long. CDR1 is SGHVS, CDR2 FNYEAQ, per germline. CDR3 bases: TGTGCCAGCAGCTTACTCTACAACACTGAAGCTTTCTTT. This gives the protein CASSLLYNTEAFF.

This clonotype was detected a few times. The gene calls are TRBV4-1 and TRBJ1-1, with D uncertain. V was shortened by 3 bases and J by 0 bases, with 17 bases between the two germline ends. CDR1 MGHRA and CDR2 YSYEKL come from the germline V gene. This CDR3 comprises 17 residues. The CDR3 reads CASSQTTGERMNTEAFF. CDR3 DNA: TGCGCCAGCAGCCAGACCACCGGGGAAAGAATGAACACTGAAGCTTTCTTT.

This clonotype came up a few times. The CDR3 bases are TGTGCCAGCTTCCCTGGTCCCTACGAGCAGTACTTC. It translates to CASFPGPYEQYF. The chain uses TRBV2 and TRBJ2-7, with D hard to call. CDR3 length equals 12 residues. CDR1 is SNHLY, CDR2 FYNNEI, per germline. Deletions cut 8 bases from V and 2 bases from J, with 10 bases between.

The V and J genes are TRBV6-2 or TRBV6-3 and TRBJ2-1, with 7 bases lining up with TRBD1. The CDR3 runs to 17 residues. V was pared by 5 bases and J by 3 bases, with 13 bases of the junction left unmatched. CDR1 and CDR2 (germline): MNHEY, SVGEGT. The CDR3 bases are TGTGCCAGCAGTAGCTCTTCCGGGACAGAATACTACAATGAGCAGTTCTTC. It specifies CASSSSSGTEYYNEQFF.

The CDR3 region is CATSSDRAGGSNYGYTF. CDR3 coding DNA: TGTGCCACCAGCAGCGATAGGGCCGGGGGTTCAAACTATGGCTACACCTTC. This chain joins TRBV15 and TRBJ1-2; D is perhaps TRBD1 (5 bases). V lost 3 bases and J lost 2, with 19 bases in between. Germline V CDR1 and CDR2: LNHNV, YYDKDF (reference sequence). The CDR3 is 17 amino acids.

As for this clonotype: Given a much more abundant clone one base away, this may be a read error. The V gene is TRBV28, the J gene TRBJ2-1; possibly TRBD2 for D (7 bases). Deletions cut 2 bases from V and 0 bases from J, with 14 bases between. CDR1 is MDHEN, CDR2 SYDVKM, per germline. The CDR3 spans 17 residues. CDR3 amino acids: CASSLGGGESSYNEQFF. The CDR3 DNA reads TGTGCCAGCAGTTTAGGAGGGGGGGAAAGCTCCTACAATGAGCAGTTCTTC.

The chain employs TRBV12-3 or TRBV12-4 and TRBJ2-1; D remains unclear. The CDR3 totals 12 residues. V was cut by 1 base and J by 14 bases, with 12 bases left in between. CDR3 loop: CASSLGSRGKFF. DNA for the CDR3: TGTGCCAGCAGTTTAGGTAGTCGTGGGAAGTTCTTC.